What follows are 4 T cell receptor beta chains derived from one specimen sequenced in a study of shared clonotypes between healthy human individuals. Measured with immunoSEQ multiplex PCR; TCRdb has only the in-frame clones, and not every one. The repertoire has fewer than 2.5 million clones, approximately 93% of them found once; the top ten carry about 0.38%. The material sequenced was naive CD4+ T cells from PBMCs. The subset: CD45RA+ positively selected. These receptors were collected from a man between 18 and 29 years old in good health. Some clones in this sample may be carry-over from other donors' samples.

V gene TRBV14 combines with J gene TRBJ2-7; D perhaps matches TRBD2 (5 bases). The V end lost 4 bases, the J end lost 6 bases, and 13 bases lay between the germline ends. In germline, CDR1 is SGHDN, CDR2 FVKESK. The CDR3 covers 13 residues. This CDR3 reads CASSLGLGVEQYF. The CDR3 DNA reads as TGTGCCAGCAGCCTTGGACTGGGCGTCGAGCAGTACTTC.

The rearrangement joins TRBV11-2 to TRBJ2-7; 7 bases match TRBD1. Per the germline V gene, CDR1 is SGHAT and CDR2 is FQNNGV. V lost 4 bases and J lost 4; bases outside the gene matches: 10. The CDR3 runs to 15 residues. Written as DNA, the CDR3 is TGTGCCAGCAGCTCGCGACAGGGTTCAAGGTACGAGCAGTACTTC. This gives the protein CASSSRQGSRYEQYF.

This clone has a single count. CDR3: CASSQNGATNQPQHF. The CDR3 DNA reads as TGTGCCAGCAGCCAAAACGGGGCAACTAATCAGCCCCAGCATTTT. The chain combines TRBV7-3 with TRBJ1-5, with a possible D match to TRBD1 (5 bases). This CDR3 comprises 15 residues. The germline gives CDR1 SGHTA, CDR2 FQGTGA. Trimming took 5 bases from V and 4 from J, leaving 15 bases between them.

About this clone itself: Other DNA sequences in the same sample also yield this CDR3. The J gene is TRBJ2-6, the V gene TRBV5-1, with D uncertain. Deletions cut 3 bases from V and 0 bases from J, with 4 bases between. The germline V gene has CDR1 SGHRS and CDR2 YFSETQ. The CDR3 covers 14 residues. CDR3 sequence reads: CASSSNSGANVLTF. As DNA, the CDR3 is TGCGCCAGCAGCTCCAACTCTGGGGCCAACGTCCTGACTTTC.